Each of the 17 T cell receptor beta chains below was sequenced from the same sample in a study of regulatory and conventional T cells in RAG deficiency. TCRdb keeps only in-frame clones here, not all; method: immunoSEQ multiplex PCR. The sample carries about 30,000 clones, 70% to 90% recorded once. This sample was also put to use in a study of regulatory T cells. From that paper: Amplification used 52 TRBV primers and 13 TRBJ primers.

The sequenced material came from CD8+ T cells sorted from blood. The receptors here all came from a human donor in good health.

The gene calls are TRBV27 and TRBJ1-5; TRBD1 matches 8 bases. The CDR3 is made up of 15 amino acids. In germline, CDR1 is MNHEY, CDR2 SMNVEV (reference sequence). V was clipped by 5 bases and J by 6 bases; unmatched bases: 9. CDR3 region: CASSLGQGGTQPQHF. CDR3 sequence (DNA): TGTGCCAGCAGTCTTGGACAGGGAGGGACTCAGCCCCAGCATTTT.

The CDR3 is CASSYNINQPQHF. The DNA for the CDR3 is TGTGCCAGCAGTTACAACATCAATCAGCCCCAGCATTTT. The rearrangement joins TRBV6-6 to TRBJ1-5; D is undetermined. There are 13 residues in the CDR3. The V gene lost 2 bases and the J gene lost 3 bases, with 5 bases spanning the gap. Germline CDR1 MNHNY, CDR2 SVGAGI (reference sequence).

The count of this clone is one. The chain carries TRBV6-5 and TRBJ2-7; no clear D gene. V gave up 2 bases and J gave up 2 bases, with 10 bases separating them. Germline values: CDR1 MNHEY, CDR2 SVGAGI. This CDR3 has 14 amino acids. The CDR3 is CASSYIQTAYEQYF. CDR3 DNA sequence: TGTGCCAGCAGTTACATACAGACCGCCTACGAGCAGTACTTC.

The V gene is TRBV5-5, the J gene TRBJ2-7; 7 nucleotides match TRBD1. Losses at the gene ends were 6 bases for V and 0 bases for J; bases not matched to a gene: 6. Germline loops: CDR1 SGHKS, CDR2 YYEKEE (reference sequence). The CDR3 covers 14 residues. The CDR3, as DNA: TGTGCCAGCACCACAGGGGCAGGCTCCTACGAGCAGTACTTC. Residues: CASTTGAGSYEQYF.

J is TRBJ2-2 and V is TRBV27; 7 nucleotides align to TRBD2. This CDR3 is 16 amino acids long. The V gene end was trimmed by 6 bases and the J gene end by 7 bases; junction bases not matched to a gene: 14. Germline CDR1 and CDR2: MNHEY and SMNVEV (reference sequence). The CDR3 here is CASSRLALTGGGELFF. The CDR3 DNA reads TGTGCCAGCAGCAGACTAGCTCTCACGGGGGGCGGGGAGCTGTTTTTT.

This chain links TRBV6-5 with TRBJ1-2; D is possibly TRBD1 (6 bases). Looked up from germline, CDR1 is MNHEY and CDR2 is SVGAGI. Deletions cut 5 bases from V and 5 bases from J, with 15 bases between. The CDR3 is 14 residues long. The CDR3 here is CASSEGRGGYGYTF. The CDR3 coding sequence is TGTGCCAGCAGTGAAGGCAGGGGAGGATATGGCTACACCTTC.

The J gene is TRBJ2-1, the V gene TRBV6-6; TRBD2 agrees at 8 bases. The germline gives CDR1 MNHNY, CDR2 SVGAGI (reference sequence). Trimming cost V 6 bases and J 4 bases; bases outside gene matches: 8. The CDR3 has 15 residues. The DNA for the CDR3 is TGTGCCAGCAGGTCTCCGGGACTAGAATACAATGAGCAGTTCTTC. The encoded protein is CASRSPGLEYNEQFF.

This chain links TRBV6-5 with TRBJ1-6, with D possibly TRBD1 on 6 matching bases. Germline V gene lookup returns CDR1 MNHEY and CDR2 SVGAGI. The CDR3 runs to 15 residues. Trimming left V 0 bases short and J 7 bases short, with 10 bases between. The CDR3 reads CASSYSGQTNSPLHF. The DNA of the CDR3 is TGTGCCAGCAGTTACTCAGGACAGACAAATTCACCCCTCCACTTT.

The rearrangement links TRBV19 to TRBJ2-1, with D perhaps assigned TRBD1 or TRBD2 (5 bases each). The CDR3 consists of 14 residues. With 7 bases removed from V and 5 bases from J, the gap between germline ends came to 15 bases. Germline CDR1 LNHDA, CDR2 SQIVND (reference sequence). The CDR3 DNA reads as TGTGCCAGTACCCCGGGACGATCAAACAATGAGCAGTTCTTC. Protein: CASTPGRSNNEQFF.

The chain is built from TRBV19 and TRBJ2-5; TRBD2 might be the D (6 bases). TRBJ2-7 explains the end of the DNA better; the J call may be wrong. The CDR3 spans 13 residues. In germline, CDR1 is LNHDA, CDR2 SQIVND (reference sequence). The CDR3 sequence: CASSIRGSDEQYF. CDR3 nucleotides: TGTGCCAGTAGTATCCGGGGGTCTGACGAGCAGTACTTC.

V and J are TRBV21-1 and TRBJ1-1. TRBV21-1 is assigned pseudogene status. The CDR3 has 9 residues. CDR3 amino acids: CARYTEAFF. The CDR3 nucleotides read TGTGCCAGATACACTGAAGCTTTCTTT.

The rearrangement links TRBV9 to TRBJ1-6; a possible D gene is TRBD1 (5 bases). Germline V gives CDR1 SGDLS, CDR2 YYNGEE. Trimming took off 0 bases at V and 8 bases at J, with 12 bases between the two ends. CDR3 length equals 15 residues. CDR3 loop: CASSVEGVWDSPLHF. The CDR3 nucleotides are TGTGCCAGCAGCGTAGAAGGGGTTTGGGATTCACCCCTCCACTTT. The full variable domain, rest sourced from reference TRBV9 and TRBJ1-6, is DSGVTQTPKHLITATGQRVTLRCSPRSGDLSVYWYQQSLDQGLQFLIQYYNGEERAKGNILERFSAQQFPDLHSELNLSSLELGDSALYFCASSVEGVWDSPLHFGNGTRLTVT.

The chain has TRBV19 and TRBJ2-2; tentative D call: TRBD2 (6 bases). V lost 4 bases to trimming and J lost 6 bases, with 15 bases between them. Germline CDR1 LNHDA, CDR2 SQIVND (reference sequence). There are 15 residues in the CDR3. CDR3 coding DNA: TGTGCCAGTAGTACCCGGGAGAGAGTAGCCGGGGAGCTGTTTTTT. Protein: CASSTRERVAGELFF.

The chain recombines TRBV7-8 with TRBJ2-7, with 9 bases aligning to TRBD2. V lost 2 bases and J lost 2; bases outside the gene matches: 4. The CDR3 is 15 residues long. The germline V gene has CDR1 SGHVS and CDR2 FQNEAQ. CDR3 in DNA: TGTGCCAGCAGCTTACTAGCGGGGTACGCCTACGAGCAGTACTTC. It encodes CASSLLAGYAYEQYF.

J is TRBJ1-1 and V is TRBV29-1; no definite D call. The germline CDR1 and CDR2 sequences are SQVTM and ANQGSEA. The germline V and J ends were trimmed by 0 bases and 6 bases, with 8 bases remaining between them. The CDR3 runs to 12 residues. The CDR3 DNA sequence: TGCAGCGTTGAAGAGTCCTCCCCTGAAGCTTTCTTT. Translating gives CSVEESSPEAFF.

The chain links TRBV19 to TRBJ1-2; D may be TRBD1 (6 bases). Germline V gene sequence: CDR1 LNHDA, CDR2 SQIVND (reference sequence). V lost 5 bases to trimming and J lost 8 bases, with 21 bases between them. The CDR3 is 15 amino acids. The CDR3 sequence: CASSSPGQLGQGYTF. Written as DNA, the CDR3 is TGTGCCAGTAGTTCTCCTGGACAGTTGGGCCAAGGCTACACCTTC.

The chain carries TRBV7-3 and TRBJ2-5, with D perhaps matching TRBD1 (7 bases). Looked up from germline, CDR1 is SGHTA and CDR2 is FQGTGA. V was pared by 0 bases and J by 2 bases, with 13 bases between. This CDR3 region has 16 residues. CDR3 sequence reads: CASSLTGGTVQETQYF. The DNA for the CDR3 is TGTGCCAGCAGCTTAACGGGCGGGACAGTTCAAGAGACCCAGTACTTC.